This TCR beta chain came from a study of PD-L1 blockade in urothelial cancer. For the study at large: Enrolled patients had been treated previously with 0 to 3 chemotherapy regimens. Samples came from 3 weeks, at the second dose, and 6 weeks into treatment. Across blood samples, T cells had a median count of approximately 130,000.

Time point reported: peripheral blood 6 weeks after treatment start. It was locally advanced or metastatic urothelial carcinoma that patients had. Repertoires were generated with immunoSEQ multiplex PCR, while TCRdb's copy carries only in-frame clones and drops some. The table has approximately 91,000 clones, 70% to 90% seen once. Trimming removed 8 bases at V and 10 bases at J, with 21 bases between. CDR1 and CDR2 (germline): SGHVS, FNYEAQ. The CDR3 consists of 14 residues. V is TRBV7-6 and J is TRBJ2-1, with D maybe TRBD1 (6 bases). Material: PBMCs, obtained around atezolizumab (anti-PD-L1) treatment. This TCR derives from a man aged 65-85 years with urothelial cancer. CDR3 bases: TGTGCCAGCCGACCGGGACACCAATTAGAGGAGCAGTTCTTC. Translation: CASRPGHQLEEQFF.